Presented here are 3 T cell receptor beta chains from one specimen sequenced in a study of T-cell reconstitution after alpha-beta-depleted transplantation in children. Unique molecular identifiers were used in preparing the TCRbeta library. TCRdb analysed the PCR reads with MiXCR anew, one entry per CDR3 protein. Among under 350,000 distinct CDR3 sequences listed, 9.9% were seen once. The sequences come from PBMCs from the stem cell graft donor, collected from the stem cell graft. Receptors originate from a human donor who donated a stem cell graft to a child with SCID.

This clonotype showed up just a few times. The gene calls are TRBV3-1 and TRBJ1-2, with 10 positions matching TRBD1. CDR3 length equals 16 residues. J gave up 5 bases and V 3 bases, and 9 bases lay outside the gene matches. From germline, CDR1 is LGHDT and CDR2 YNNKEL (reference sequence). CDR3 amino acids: CASSQIGDRGAYGYTF. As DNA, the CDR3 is TGTGCCAGCAGCCAGATAGGGGACAGGGGAGCGTATGGCTACACCTTC.

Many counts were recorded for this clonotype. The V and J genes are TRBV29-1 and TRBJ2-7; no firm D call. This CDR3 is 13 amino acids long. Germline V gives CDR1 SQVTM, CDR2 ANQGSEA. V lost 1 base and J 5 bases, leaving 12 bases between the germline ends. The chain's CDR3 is CSVEGVVGNEQYF. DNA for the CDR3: TGCAGCGTTGAAGGGGTCGTGGGTAACGAGCAGTACTTC.

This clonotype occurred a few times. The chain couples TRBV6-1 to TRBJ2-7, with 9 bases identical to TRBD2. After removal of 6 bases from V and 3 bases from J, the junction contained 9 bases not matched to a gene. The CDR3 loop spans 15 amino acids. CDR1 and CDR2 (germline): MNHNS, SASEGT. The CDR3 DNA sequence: TGTGCCAGCAGGGCTACCGTGACTAGCGGCTACGAGCAGTACTTC. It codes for CASRATVTSGYEQYF.